The sequence of this T cell receptor (beta chain) was determined in a study of T cell responses to AZD1222 COVID-19 vaccine. Overall study context: Second doses at about 4 or about 12 weeks were pooled. Study-wide results and caveats: Spike-specific TCR repertoires showed rising breadth and depth after two AZD1222 doses. At baseline, just a handful of AZD1222 recipients tested seropositive.

About this clone itself: Its antigen is not known.

The protocol was immunoSEQ multiplex PCR, while the TCRdb copy is restricted to in-frame clones and leaves out a portion. The table includes about 100,000 clones, about 83% detected once. V lost 0 bases and J 1 base, leaving 6 bases between the germline ends. The CDR3 has 14 residues. The V gene's germline CDR1 is SGDLS and CDR2 YYNGEE. The sequenced sample was peripheral blood, obtained on day 0 of AZD1222 vaccination. V gene TRBV9 combines with J gene TRBJ2-3; D is ambiguous. The receptor's source is an adult in good health. The CDR3: CASSVDGGTDTQYF. CDR3 DNA: TGTGCCAGCAGCGTAGACGGTGGCACAGATACGCAGTATTTT.